Presented here are 3 T cell receptor beta chains from one specimen sequenced in a study of esophageal squamous cell carcinoma under preoperative chemotherapy. One entry per CDR3 protein, called by TCRdb with MiXCR from the PCR reads. The table lists about 18,000 distinct CDR3 sequences, about 43% of them singletons, with around 29% in the top ten. Time point noted: after preoperative PTX-NDP chemotherapy. The specimen was collected from a patient given preoperative chemotherapy. These receptors were taken from a human donor with esophageal squamous cell carcinoma. The donor label of this sample is uncertain.

Ten or more counts support this clonotype. The chain carries TRBV7-2 and TRBJ2-2; D might be TRBD1 or TRBD2, each matching 5 bases. V was shortened by 1 base and J by 6 bases, with 6 bases between the two germline ends. Germline V gene data show CDR1 as SGHTA and CDR2 as FQGNSA. The length of the CDR3 is 13 residues. CDR3 DNA: TGTGCCAGCAGCTTAGGAGGGGCCGGGGAGCTGTTTTTT. Its translation: CASSLGGAGELFF. The variable domain in full, completed from reference TRBV7-2 and TRBJ2-2, reads GAGVSQSPSNKVTEKGKDVELRCDPISGHTALYWYRQSLGQGLEFLIYFQGNSAPDKSGLPSDRFSAERTGGSVSTLTIQRTQQEDSAVYLCASSLGGAGELFFGEGSRLTVL.

This clonotype was seen just once. The chain uses TRBV11-2 and TRBJ2-1; TRBD2 aligns across 8 bases. The last part of the DNA fits TRBJ2-7 better; the J call may be wrong. From germline, CDR1 is SGHAT and CDR2 FQNNGV. The CDR3 sequence is 16 residues long. CDR3 residues: CASSPGGGGGTYEQYF. The CDR3 coding sequence is TGTGCCAGCAGCCCGGGGGGGGGGGGGGGAACCTACGAGCAGTACTTC.

The chain employs TRBV7-2 and TRBJ2-5, with D unclear. The CDR3 sequence is 13 residues long. Trimming left V 1 base short and J 11 bases short, with 14 bases between. Germline V gene sequence: CDR1 SGHTA, CDR2 FQGNSA. The CDR3 DNA follows: TGTGCCAGCAGCTTAGATAACCGGGCTGAGCAGTACTTC. Amino acids: CASSLDNRAEQYF.